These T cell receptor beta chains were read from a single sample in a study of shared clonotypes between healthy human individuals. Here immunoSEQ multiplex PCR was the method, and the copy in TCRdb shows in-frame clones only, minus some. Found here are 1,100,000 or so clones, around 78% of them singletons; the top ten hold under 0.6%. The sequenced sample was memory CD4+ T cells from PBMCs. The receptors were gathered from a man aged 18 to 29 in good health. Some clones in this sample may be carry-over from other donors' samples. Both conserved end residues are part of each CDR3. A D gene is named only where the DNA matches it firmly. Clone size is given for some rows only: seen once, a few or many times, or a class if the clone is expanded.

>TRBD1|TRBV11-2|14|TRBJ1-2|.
CASSPGGGSYGYTF
TGTGCCAGCAGCCCAGGGGGGGGCTCGTATGGCTACACCTTC
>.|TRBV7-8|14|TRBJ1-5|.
CASSWGRDGQPQHF
TGTGCCAGCAGCTGGGGACGGGACGGTCAGCCCCAGCATTTT
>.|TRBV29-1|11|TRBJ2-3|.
CSVGTSDTQYF
TGCAGCGTCGGGACATCGGATACGCAGTATTTT
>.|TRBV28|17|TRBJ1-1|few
CASSTKRRITMNTEAFF
TGTGCCAGCAGTACTAAACGTCGGATCACTATGAACACTGAAGCTTTCTTT
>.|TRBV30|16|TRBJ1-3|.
CAWSVGTVSSGNTIYF
TGTGCCTGGAGTGTAGGGACGGTGTCCTCTGGAAACACCATATATTTT
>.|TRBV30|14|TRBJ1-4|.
CAWSGGWANEKLFF
TGTGCCTGGAGTGGAGGGTGGGCTAATGAAAAACTGTTTTTT
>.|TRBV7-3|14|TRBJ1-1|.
CASSFRWGGTEAFF
TGTGCCAGCAGCTTTCGCTGGGGGGGCACTGAAGCTTTCTTT
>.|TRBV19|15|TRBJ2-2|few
CASSINSLNTGELFF
TGTGCCAGTAGTATAAACAGCCTGAACACCGGGGAGCTGTTTTTT
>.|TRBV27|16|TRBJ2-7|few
CASRIQTGLLSYEQYF
TGTGCCAGCAGGATCCAAACAGGGCTACTCTCCTACGAGCAGTACTTC
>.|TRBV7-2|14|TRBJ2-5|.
CASSLDVVRETQYF
TGTGCCAGCAGCTTAGATGTGGTCCGGGAGACCCAGTACTTC
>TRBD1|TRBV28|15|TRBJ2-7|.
CASSSWTGATYEQYF
TGTGCCAGCAGTAGCTGGACAGGGGCAACCTACGAGCAGTACTTC
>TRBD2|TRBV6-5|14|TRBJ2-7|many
CASRSSGSILEQYF
TGTGCCAGCCGTTCTAGCGGGAGTATCCTCGAGCAGTACTTC
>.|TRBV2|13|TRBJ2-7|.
CASTPATLREQYF
TGTGCCAGCACTCCGGCTACCCTACGGGAGCAGTACTTC
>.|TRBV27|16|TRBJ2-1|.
CASSLVGSTLYNEQFF
TGTGCCAGCAGTTTAGTCGGGTCGACCCTTTACAATGAGCAGTTCTTC
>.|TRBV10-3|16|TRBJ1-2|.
CAISESASVRDYGYTF
TGTGCCATCAGTGAGTCGGCTTCGGTGCGGGACTATGGCTACACCTTC
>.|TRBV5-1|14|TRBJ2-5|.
CASSFMDFEETQYF
TGCGCCAGCAGCTTTATGGACTTCGAGGAGACCCAGTACTTC
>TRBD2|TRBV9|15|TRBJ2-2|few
CASSVVGGITGELFF
TGTGCCAGCAGCGTCGTGGGAGGGATTACCGGGGAGCTGTTTTTT
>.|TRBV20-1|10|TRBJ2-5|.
CSAVWETQYF
TGCAGTGCGGTATGGGAGACCCAGTACTTC
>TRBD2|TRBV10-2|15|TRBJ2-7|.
CASSPRGSGYYEQYF
TGCGCCAGCAGTCCCCGAGGTAGCGGGTACTACGAGCAGTACTTC